The 13 T cell receptor beta chains presented below share a single source sample, sequenced in a study of sequential checkpoint blockade in melanoma (dated by TCRdb to between 2018 and 2020). The treatment or condition label for this specimen denotes: randomized to nivolumab then ipilimumab (arm A) or the reverse (arm B). The method was the immunoSEQ multiplex PCR assay. As stored in TCRdb, this immuneACCESS dataset retains in-frame rearrangements with V and J assigned. A fraction of the clones does not appear; measured against another copy, unresolved V genes explain less than half of the discrepancy, and the remainder lacks a known reason. Here the sample has roughly 5,400 clones; over 15% occur a single time. The ten largest account for 8.6% of the sample. Sequencing used tumor tissue (inferred from file names), obtained from a patient given nivolumab and ipilimumab in sequence. These receptors all stem from a human donor with melanoma.

This clone was seen more than once but under ten times. The J gene is TRBJ2-7, the V gene TRBV6-8, with D perhaps assigned TRBD1 or TRBD2 (6 bases each). Per germline, CDR1 MNHGY and CDR2 SAAAGT. The CDR3 is 15 residues long. The V end lost 4 bases, the J end lost 1 base, and 14 bases lay between the germline ends. The CDR3 is CASSSFQGRSYEQYF. In DNA form, the CDR3 reads TGTGCCAGCAGTTCTTTCCAGGGGAGGTCCTACGAGCAGTACTTC.

This sequence joins TRBV28 and TRBJ1-2; TRBD1 is a possible D gene (5 bases). Germline loops: CDR1 MDHEN, CDR2 SYDVKM. The CDR3 runs 15 residues. Trimming pared 4 bases from V and 3 bases from J, leaving 15 bases between. Here the CDR3 reads CASSSTGTPDYGYTF. CDR3 bases: TGTGCCAGCAGTTCCACCGGGACCCCGGACTATGGCTACACCTTC.

The CDR3 sequence is CASSAVIGAYEQYF. CDR3 bases: TGTGCCAGTAGTGCCGTAATTGGGGCCTACGAGCAGTACTTC. This chain connects TRBV19 to TRBJ2-7; D not resolved. The germline V and J ends were trimmed by 5 bases and 2 bases, with 13 bases remaining between them. There are 14 residues in the CDR3. CDR1 and CDR2 (germline): LNHDA, SQIVND (reference sequence).

This clone was counted once. V usage is TRBV5-1 and J usage is TRBJ2-7; D may be TRBD2 (5 bases). Germline CDR1 is SGHRS and CDR2 is YFSETQ. V lost 2 bases to trimming and J lost 3 bases, with 15 bases between them. The length of the CDR3 is 15 residues. The CDR3 nucleotides are TGCGCCAGCAGCTTAGAGGGTATAGGATACTACGAGCAGTACTTC. This gives the protein CASSLEGIGYYEQYF.

This clone was recorded a few times. CDR3 coding DNA: TGTGCCAGCAGTTTAACCTCCCCTGGAAACACCATATATTTT. Encoded protein: CASSLTSPGNTIYF. The J gene is TRBJ1-3, the V gene TRBV28; no firm D call. The germline V gene has CDR1 MDHEN and CDR2 SYDVKM. The CDR3 is 14 residues long. V was pared by 2 bases and J by 2 bases, with 7 bases between. Filled out from reference TRBV28 and TRBJ1-3, the complete variable domain reads DVKVTQSSRYLVKRTGEKVFLECVQDMDHENMFWYRQDPGLGLRLIYFSYDVKMKEKGDIPEGYSVSREKKERFSLILESASTNQTSMYLCASSLTSPGNTIYFGEGSWLTVV.

This chain connects TRBV28 to TRBJ2-5; no reliable D call. The V end lost 5 bases, the J end lost 8 bases, and 12 bases lay between the germline ends. Germline V gene data show CDR1 as MDHEN and CDR2 as SYDVKM. The CDR3 has 12 amino acids. The CDR3: CASSAEYRTQYF. The CDR3 nucleotides read TGTGCCAGCAGTGCCGAGTACAGAACCCAGTACTTC.

This clone was seen repeatedly, ten times or more. This chain connects TRBV11-3 to TRBJ1-4; D perhaps matches TRBD1 (6 bases). This CDR3 region has 15 residues. Trimming shortened V by 5 bases and J by 5 bases, and 15 bases separated the two germline ends. Per germline, CDR1 SGHNT and CDR2 YENEEA. CDR3: CASSPQTGANEKLFF. The CDR3 region has the DNA TGTGCCAGCAGCCCCCAGACAGGAGCAAATGAAAAACTGTTTTTT.

This clone occurred many times. V and J are TRBV11-3 and TRBJ1-6; possible D gene TRBD1, 5 bases. Trimming stripped 3 bases from V and 9 bases from J, with 15 bases between. Germline V CDR1 and CDR2: SGHNT, YENEEA. The CDR3 covers 15 residues. For the CDR3, the DNA is TGTGCCAGCAGCTTCCTCCCGGGGGGAAGTTCACCCCTCCACTTT. It codes for CASSFLPGGSSPLHF.

In this sample, this clone turned up many times. The J gene is TRBJ2-7, the V gene TRBV7-1, with TRBD2 as a possible D gene (5 bases). TRBV7-1 is treated as an ORF (open reading frame) with a function not yet certain. There are 13 residues in the CDR3. The V end lost 4 bases, the J end lost 3 bases, and 10 bases lay between the germline ends. CDR3 amino acids: CASSLELGYEQYF. The CDR3 DNA reads TGTGCCAGCAGCTTAGAACTAGGCTACGAGCAGTACTTC.

This chain uses TRBV28 with TRBJ1-1; 8 nucleotides align to TRBD1. CDR1 is MDHEN, CDR2 SYDVKM, per germline. The CDR3 sequence is 15 residues long. Germline trimming cut 2 bases from V and 7 bases from J; bases unmatched to any gene: 9. The CDR3 DNA sequence: TGTGCCAGCAGTTTACTCGGACAGGGAGGGAATGAAGCTTTCTTT. Amino acids: CASSLLGQGGNEAFF.

The chain uses TRBV6-8 and TRBJ1-5; a possible D gene is TRBD1 (6 bases). CDR1 MNHGY and CDR2 SAAAGT come from the germline V gene. This CDR3 is 16 amino acids long. Between the trimmed V and J ends, which lost 2 bases and 2 bases, there was a span of 13 bases. CDR3 residues: CASSYATGYGNQPQHF. CDR3 in DNA: TGTGCCAGCAGTTACGCGACAGGTTATGGCAATCAGCCCCAGCATTTT.

This clone has a count of ten or more. The V gene is TRBV11-3, the J gene TRBJ2-7; a weak D match, TRBD1 (5 bases). Trimming cost V 6 bases and J 2 bases, with 17 bases left between them. The CDR3 is 15 residues long. CDR1 is SGHNT and CDR2 is YENEEA in the germline V gene. The CDR3 DNA is TGTGCCAGCAGTCTTACCGCAGGGCCCACCTACGAGCAGTACTTC. Protein product: CASSLTAGPTYEQYF.

This clone is categorized as medium-sized. This chain connects TRBV11-3 to TRBJ1-1; a weak D match, TRBD1 (5 bases). The CDR3 covers 14 residues. The V gene lost 6 bases and the J gene lost 6 bases, with 17 bases spanning the gap. Germline-derived CDR1 and CDR2 are SGHNT and YENEEA. CDR3 loop: CASRLAGGRAEAFF. CDR3 bases: TGTGCCAGCAGACTCGCGGGGGGACGGGCTGAAGCTTTCTTT.